This paragraph covers one TCR beta chain sequence. The antigen remains undetermined. This record comes from a study of a mutant IDH1 vaccine in newly diagnosed glioma. Whole-study context: Patients got radiotherapy, temozolomide, or both beforehand, and most got both.

This sample's time point: baseline, week 1 (first vaccination visit). As for treatment: pre-vaccination baseline after standard-of-care therapy. The astrocytomas were IDH1-mutant, ATRX-negative, and WHO grade 3 or 4. Points from the study as a whole: Among patients, 93.3% showed immune responses induced by the vaccine.

Some clones are missing from TCRdb's copy, which holds only in-frame ones; the method was immunoSEQ multiplex PCR. The top ten hold approximately 2.5% of the sample, which has around 50,000 clones, about nine tenths seen once. This clonotype was sampled from a man aged 40-55 years with glioma. Here the sequenced sample was PBMCs, taken from a glioma patient treated with radiotherapy, temozolomide or both.

DNA for the CDR3: TGTGCCAGCAGTTACTCTCGACGGGCTAACTATGGCTACACCTTC. This gives the protein CASSYSRRANYGYTF. J is TRBJ1-2 and V is TRBV6-5; D remains unclear. V was cut by 0 bases and J by 0 bases, with 8 bases left in between. Germline lookup yields CDR1 MNHEY and CDR2 SVGAGI. This CDR3 is 15 amino acids long.